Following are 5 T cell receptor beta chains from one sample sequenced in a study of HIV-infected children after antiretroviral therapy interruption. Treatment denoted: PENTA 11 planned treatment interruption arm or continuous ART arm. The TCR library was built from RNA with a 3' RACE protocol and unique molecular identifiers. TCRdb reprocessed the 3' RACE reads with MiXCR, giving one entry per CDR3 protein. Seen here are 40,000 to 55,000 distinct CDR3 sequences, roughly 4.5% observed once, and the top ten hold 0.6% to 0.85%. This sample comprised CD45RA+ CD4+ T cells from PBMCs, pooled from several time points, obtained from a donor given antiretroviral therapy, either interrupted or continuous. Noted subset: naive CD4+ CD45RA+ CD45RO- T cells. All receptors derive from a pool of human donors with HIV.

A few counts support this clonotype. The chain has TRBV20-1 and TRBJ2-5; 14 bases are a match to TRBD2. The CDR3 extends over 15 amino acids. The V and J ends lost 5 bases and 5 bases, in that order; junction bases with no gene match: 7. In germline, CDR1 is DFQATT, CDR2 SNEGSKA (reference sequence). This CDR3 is CSASRLAGGRETQYF. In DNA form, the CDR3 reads TGCAGTGCTTCCCGACTAGCGGGGGGGAGGGAGACCCAGTACTTC.

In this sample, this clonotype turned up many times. In nucleotides, the CDR3 is TGCAGTGCTGCCGGGACTGCCTCTCAGACAGATACGCAGTATTTT. It yields the protein CSAAGTASQTDTQYF. This chain uses TRBV20-1 with TRBJ2-3; D perhaps matches TRBD2 (6 bases). The CDR3 has 15 residues. Deletions cut 5 bases from V and 3 bases from J, with 18 bases between. Per the germline V gene, CDR1 is DFQATT and CDR2 is SNEGSKA (reference sequence).

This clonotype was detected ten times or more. CDR3 coding DNA: TGTGCCAGCAGCCAACAAGGGACTAAAGCCTACGAGCAGTACTTC. Protein sequence: CASSQQGTKAYEQYF. The V call is TRBV3-1, the J call TRBJ2-7; 7 positions agree with TRBD2. J lost 2 bases, V lost 2 bases, and 6 bases had no gene match. This CDR3 spans 15 amino acids. CDR1 and CDR2 from the germline V gene are LGHDT and YNNKEL (reference sequence).

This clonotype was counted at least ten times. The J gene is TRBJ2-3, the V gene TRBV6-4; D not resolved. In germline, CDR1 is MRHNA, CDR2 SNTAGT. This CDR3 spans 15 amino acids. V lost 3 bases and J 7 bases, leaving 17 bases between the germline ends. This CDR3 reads CASSDWATGPNTQYF. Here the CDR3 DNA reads TGTGCCAGCAGTGATTGGGCGACGGGCCCGAATACGCAGTATTTT.

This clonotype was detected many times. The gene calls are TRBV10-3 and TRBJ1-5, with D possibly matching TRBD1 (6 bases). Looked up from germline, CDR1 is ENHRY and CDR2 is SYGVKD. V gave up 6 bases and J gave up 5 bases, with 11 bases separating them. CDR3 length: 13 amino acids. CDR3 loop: CAIRRGGDQPQHF. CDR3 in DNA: TGTGCCATCAGGAGGGGGGGGGATCAGCCCCAGCATTTT.